The entry below gives a single T cell receptor (beta chain) sequence along with its context. For the second PCR, which ran for about 7 to 11 cycles, a sample-barcoded 5' primer and a J-beta primer mix were used. A single record per CDR3 protein comes from TCRdb applying MiXCR to the 5' RACE reads. The sample has hundreds of thousands of distinct CDR3 sequences, approximately 49% seen once; the top ten hold 13%. The length of the CDR3 is 18 residues. J gave up 0 bases and V 5 bases, and 12 bases lay outside the gene matches. The germline V gene encodes CDR1 SGHTA and CDR2 FQGTGA. These data originate in a study of blood T cells in healthy people across ages.

The receptor was isolated from a man aged 25 to 40 in good health. Sequencing was performed on blood. The V gene is TRBV7-3, the J gene TRBJ2-3; 9 nucleotides line up with TRBD2. The CDR3 DNA is TGTGCCAGCAGCAGTCTAGCGGGGACCGACCTAAGCACAGATACGCAGTATTTT. Translated, it gives CASSSLAGTDLSTDTQYF.